In its sample, the clone carrying this T cell receptor beta chain was seen a few times. Its antigen remains unidentified. The data derive from a study of T-cell memory formation after mild COVID-19. Study-wide results and caveats: Contracting clones localized mainly to CM and EM when CD4+ and mainly to EMRA when CD8+.

TCRdb re-analysed the 5' RACE reads in MiXCR, keeping a single row per CDR3 protein. The sample yields about 350,000 distinct CDR3 sequences, roughly 13% seen once. The TCR sequence derives from a man younger than 35 who had mild COVID-19 (a few samples of this study predate the infection). Cell type and time point are not known. The sequenced sample consisted of PBMCs or a T cell subset sorted from them (not recorded which).

The CDR3 is CASSRWGREQFF. DNA for the CDR3: TGTGCCAGCTCAAGGTGGGGTCGAGAGCAGTTCTTC. The chain carries TRBV18 and TRBJ2-1; D remains unclear. Germline CDR1 is KGHSH and CDR2 is LQKENI. The CDR3 has 12 amino acids. V was clipped by 5 bases and J by 10 bases, with 12 bases between them.